This T cell receptor beta chain was observed in a study of CD8 T cells in ankylosing spondylitis. This clonotype showed up just a few times. Its specificity is not known. V was trimmed by 11 bases and J by 4 bases, leaving 12 bases between them. The CDR3 runs to 12 residues. In germline, CDR1 is SEHNR, CDR2 FQNEAQ (reference sequence). The TCR beta libraries were generated through quantitative 5'-RACE incorporating molecular barcodes. TCRdb analysed the 5' RACE reads with MiXCR anew, one entry per CDR3 protein. The table shows fewer than 550,000 distinct CDR3 sequences, with about 5% occurring only once. Study observations and caveats: Reportedly, significant enrichment of disease-linked clones occurred in matched ankylosing spondylitis synovial fluid. A TCR beta motif of roughly 8 highly homologous variants appeared characteristic of ankylosing spondylitis blood.

The sequence was collected from a male donor with ankylosing spondylitis. The rearrangement uses TRBV7-9 and TRBJ2-1, with D perhaps matching TRBD1 or TRBD2 (5 bases each). Material: blood, either unsorted or a sorted T cell fraction (not recorded which). The CDR3 DNA sequence: TGTGCCGCCAGTTGGGGGTACAATGAGCAGTTCTTC. As protein: CAASWGYNEQFF.